The entry below describes one T cell receptor (beta chain). Its antigen is still unknown. Primers for the PCR totalled 60 Vbeta and 13 Jbeta. Profiling relied on immunoSEQ multiplex PCR, and the TCRdb table lists in-frame clones only, not all of them. This table holds about 200,000 clones, approximately 78% found once. The CDR3 is made up of 14 amino acids. The J segment lost 6 bases and the V segment lost 7 bases, leaving 5 bases of the junction unmatched. Germline CDR1 reads MDHEN; CDR2 reads SYDVKM. The sample originates from a study of cytomegalovirus exposure and HLA in healthy donors. Study observations and caveats: Donors were assumed by presence/absence analyses to have roughly uniform sequencing depth. In an earlier analysis, about 87% or about 30%: the productive usage of most TCR beta V segments. Most TCR sequences showed up rarely, but some public TCRs showed up in many donors. A later analysis found most CMV-associated TCR beta chains apparently HLA-restricted.

The chain employs TRBV28 and TRBJ2-1; 11 bases are shared with TRBD2. Sequenced: PBMCs. The TCR originated in a woman between 50 and 59 years old in good health and CMV-seropositive. The CDR3 DNA reads as TGTGCCAGCAACCTTAGCGGGGGGGCCAATGAGCAGTTCTTC. It yields the protein CASNLSGGANEQFF.